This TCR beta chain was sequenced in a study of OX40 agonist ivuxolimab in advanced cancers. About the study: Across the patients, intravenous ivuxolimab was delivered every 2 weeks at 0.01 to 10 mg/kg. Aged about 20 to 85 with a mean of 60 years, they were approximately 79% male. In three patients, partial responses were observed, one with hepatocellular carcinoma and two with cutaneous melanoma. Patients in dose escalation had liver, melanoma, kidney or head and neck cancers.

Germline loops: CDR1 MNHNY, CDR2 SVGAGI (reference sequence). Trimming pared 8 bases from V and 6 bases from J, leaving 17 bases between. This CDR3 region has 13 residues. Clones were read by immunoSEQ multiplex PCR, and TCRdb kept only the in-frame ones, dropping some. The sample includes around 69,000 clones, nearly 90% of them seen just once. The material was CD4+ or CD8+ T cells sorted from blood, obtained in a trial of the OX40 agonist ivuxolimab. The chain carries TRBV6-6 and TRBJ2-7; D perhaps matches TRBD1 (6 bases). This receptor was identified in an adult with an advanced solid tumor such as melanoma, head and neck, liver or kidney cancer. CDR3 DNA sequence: TGTGCCAGCGCTACACAGGGACCTCGCGAGCAGTACTTC. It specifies CASATQGPREQYF.